This T cell receptor (beta chain) was sequenced in a study of blood T cell repertoires in COVID-19 (dated by TCRdb to about 2020). At the level of the whole study: Samples from collaborators originated in the United States, Italy and Spain and spanned both the acute and convalescent phases of COVID-19. Deeply sampled blood TCRbeta repertoires from subjects exposed to, actively infected with, or recovered from COVID-19 were included in the dataset. Where available, HLA class I and class II types were obtained from metadata supplied by the sample provider rather than from assay-based typing. The repertoires were made available in a free public database intended to serve as a resource for research on the immune response to SARS-CoV-2. Samples came from the ongoing ImmuneRACE study (first 160 participants) plus 1,254 subjects from 6 global collaborators. The prospective study material was composed of cDNA or gDNA derived from T cells, B-cell-depleted T cells, or PBMCs. Nearly every sample came with metadata listing a de-identified subject ID, COVID-19 status, age in years and sex.

The CDR3, from cysteine to phenylalanine, totals 15 residues. The sequence is cut down to CDR3 DNA, 45 bases in frame from base 1. Based on the germline V gene, the CDR1 and CDR2 sequences are MNHEY and SVGEGT. V is cut by 0 bases and J by 3 bases, and the space between the germline ends is 12 bases. This clone was counted only a few times. The clone's antigen remains unknown. One base away there is no much larger clone; base qualities are not given. The collaborating institutions used their own protocols to collect whole blood in K2EDTA tubes. For TCRbeta analysis, collaborators shipped samples in one of three forms: frozen whole blood, isolated PBMCs, or DNA extracted from either of those sample types. The immunoSEQ Assay, a bias-controlled multiplex PCR, was used to amplify TCRbeta CDR3 regions from genomic DNA. Processing in the source paper ran as follows. Nucleated cell counts per sample were estimated from amplification of reference gene primers within the assay. Sequence reads were collapsed and filtered to measure the absolute abundance of every unique TCRbeta CDR3 rearrangement. Productive Simpson clonality was computed per sample as the square root of Simpson's diversity index over productive rearrangements. Sourced from immuneACCESS, this table was stored by TCRdb with only in-frame sequences that have V and J called. A share of the clones is absent; for the studies checked, an unresolved V gene accounts for under half, and the remainder has no known explanation. D and trimming come from the DNA, and the V and J calls and clone size come from that table. Counted in this sample were about 64,000 clones; approximately 90% of them appeared once. The ten most abundant clones make up around 1.5% of the sample.

What the work shows at the level of the full study, not this receptor alone: The quantity of clinical and demographic metadata differed by source and by participant and was supplied without curation.

The rearrangement combines TRBV6-2 or TRBV6-3 with TRBJ2-7; TRBD2 could be the D gene, as 6 bases match. Sequencing input: peripheral blood. The clonotype originates from a human donor in a cohort sampled during active COVID-19. The DNA sequence follows: TGTGCCAGCAGTTACTCGCTAGCGCCACACTACGAGCAGTACTTC. This translates into CASSYSLAPHYEQYF.